The sequence of this T cell receptor beta chain was determined in a study of cytomegalovirus exposure and HLA in healthy donors. Trimming took 3 bases from V and 2 from J, leaving 7 bases between them. Germline V lookup: CDR1 SNHLY, CDR2 FYNNEI. The CDR3 spans 14 residues. TCRdb keeps only in-frame clones here, not all; method: immunoSEQ multiplex PCR. The data contain roughly 60,000 clones, 95% to 96% of them seen just once; the ten biggest clones take up 0.7% to 0.95%. The chain recombines TRBV2 with TRBJ2-2; no definite D call. The sequenced sample consisted of PBMCs. The receptor's source is a man younger than 35 in good health and CMV-seronegative. The CDR3 here is CASSDWHNTGELFF. CDR3 coding DNA: TGTGCCAGCAGTGATTGGCATAACACCGGGGAGCTGTTTTTT.